Following are 9 T cell receptor beta chains from one sample sequenced in a study of blood T cell repertoires in COVID-19. Measured with immunoSEQ multiplex PCR; TCRdb has only the in-frame clones, and not every one. The data contain over 300,000 clones, nearly 90% of them singletons. Sequencing was carried out using peripheral blood. These receptors originate from a man between 18 and 29 years old with active or convalescent COVID-19.

This clone showed up just a few times. CDR3 region: CASNSGHASSAQHF. The CDR3 DNA sequence: TGTGCCAGCAATTCGGGACACGCCAGCTCAGCCCAGCATTTT. The rearrangement uses TRBV6-5 and TRBJ1-5; D might be TRBD1 (6 bases). The V end lost 7 bases, the J end lost 11 bases, and 21 bases lay between the germline ends. The CDR3 length is 14 residues. CDR1 is MNHEY, CDR2 SVGAGI, per germline.

The chain employs TRBV3-1 (or the pseudogene TRBV3-2) and TRBJ2-3, with 10 bases identical to TRBD2. V shed 2 bases and J 1 base; nucleotides not matched to a gene: 3. The CDR3 is 16 amino acids. CDR1 LGHDT and CDR2 YNNKEL come from the germline V gene (reference sequence). CDR3 loop: CASSQSAGGGTDTQYF. DNA of the CDR3: TGTGCCAGCAGCCAATCAGCGGGAGGGGGCACAGATACGCAGTATTTT.

The CDR3 reads CASSLALGRNTEAFF. The CDR3 nucleotides are TGTGCCAGCAGCTTAGCCCTCGGGAGAAACACTGAAGCTTTCTTT. The rearrangement uses TRBV11-2 and TRBJ1-1; D call uncertain. Germline lookup yields CDR1 SGHAT and CDR2 FQNNGV. V dropped 1 base and J dropped 2 bases, with 11 bases sitting between them. The CDR3 is made up of 15 amino acids.

Points on this clone: This CDR3 is also generated by other DNA sequences in the sample. The V call is TRBV6-5, the J call TRBJ2-7; tentative D call: TRBD2 (6 bases). V was cut by 5 bases and J by 6 bases, with 8 bases left in between. The length of the CDR3 is 11 residues. The germline V gene encodes CDR1 MNHEY and CDR2 SVGAGI. The CDR3 coding sequence is TGTGCCAGCAGTCGGGGGTCCGAGCAGTACTTC. It translates to CASSRGSEQYF.

This chain joins TRBV30 and TRBJ2-6; D is perhaps TRBD2 (5 bases). The V end was cut by 8 bases, the J end by 3 bases, with 11 bases between. Germline lookup yields CDR1 GTSNPN and CDR2 SVGIG (reference sequence). The CDR3 covers 13 residues. The CDR3 coding sequence is TGTGCCGGAGGCGGCTTTGGGGCCAACGTCCTGACTTTC. Translating it yields CAGGGFGANVLTF.

V is TRBV11-1 and J is TRBJ1-1; D uncertain. The V end lost 2 bases, the J end lost 4 bases, and 14 bases lay between the germline ends. The CDR3 length is 15 residues. CDR1 SGHAT and CDR2 FQDESV come from the germline V gene (reference sequence). The CDR3 DNA reads as TGTGCCAGCAGCTTAAGGGCCGGCGGACTCACTGAAGCTTTCTTT. It encodes CASSLRAGGLTEAFF. The full variable domain, in which reference TRBV11-1 and TRBJ1-1 provide the parts outside the CDR3, is EAEVAQSPRYKITEKSQAVAFWCDPISGHATLYWYRQILGQGPELLVQFQDESVVDDSQLPKDRFSAERLKGVDSTLKIQPAELGDSAMYLCASSLRAGGLTEAFFGQGTRLTVV.

The chain employs TRBV11-2 and TRBJ2-4; 7 positions agree with TRBD2. Germline CDR1 reads SGHAT; CDR2 reads FQNNGV. After removal of 5 bases from V and 8 bases from J, the junction contained 9 bases not matched to a gene. The CDR3 extends over 14 amino acids. The CDR3 DNA sequence: TGTGCCAGCAGCCCCAATTTGGGGAGGGACATTCAGTACTTC. It yields the protein CASSPNLGRDIQYF.

This clone was detected a few times. V and J are TRBV7-3 and TRBJ2-1; D not certain. The V and J ends lost 0 bases and 8 bases respectively, with 11 bases between them. The CDR3 runs 14 residues. Germline CDR1 SGHTA, CDR2 FQGTGA. CDR3 bases: TGTGCCAGCAGCTTAACGTTTCTCACGGATGAGCAGTTCTTC. Its translation is CASSLTFLTDEQFF.

This clone was observed a single time. The chain recombines TRBV15 with TRBJ1-1; D not certain. V gave up 0 bases and J gave up 4 bases, with 12 bases separating them. CDR3 length: 15 amino acids. Looked up from germline, CDR1 is LNHNV and CDR2 is YYDKDF (reference sequence). CDR3 in amino acids: CATSRDRLLATEAFF. CDR3 bases: TGTGCCACCAGCAGAGACCGACTGCTGGCCACTGAAGCTTTCTTT. The full variable domain, rest sourced from reference TRBV15 and TRBJ1-1, is DAMVIQNPRYQVTQFGKPVTLSCSQTLNHNVMYWYQQKSSQAPKLLFHYYDKDFNNEADTPDNFQSRRPNTSFCFLDIRSPGLGDTAMYLCATSRDRLLATEAFFGQGTRLTVV.